The T cell receptor (beta chain) under discussion was sequenced for a study of T cells after yellow fever vaccination (dated by TCRdb to between 2017 and 2020). Regarding the study in general: The SMART-Seq v4 Ultra Low Input RNA kit was used to prepare libraries from fractions with low cell numbers. Blood samples were taken at several timepoints before and after primary and secondary immunization, and bulk PBMC replicates and cell subsets were isolated. The cohort comprised two healthy male donors, one aged 18 to 30 and one aged 30 to 40 years. To follow T-cell clones before and after both primary and booster YFV17D yellow fever vaccination, bulk TCR alpha and beta repertoires underwent longitudinal sequencing. The research as a whole found: A small fraction of clonotypes showed up in both the CD4 and CD8 compartments, probably as a result of convergent recombination. Compared with the primary T-cell response, the secondary T-cell response was faster but weaker, reaching its peak on day 5 rather than on day 15. Most clones expanded after primary vaccination (roughly 96% of CD4 and around 89% of CD8) were re-detected after the booster, suggesting that broad memory maintenance occurred. Only a couple of donors were included in the study, so the extent to which the findings can be generalized is limited. Computational filtering was required because FACS-sorted repertoires could contain abundant contaminating clonotypes from the bulk population.

Sequencing was performed on an Illumina NovaSeq 6000. TCR cDNA was synthesized by 5'RACE template switching, which introduced a universal primer site and unique molecular identifiers. cDNA synthesis was primed from both the TCR alpha and TCR beta constant segments. Library amplification involved two PCR steps, and the second step added sample barcodes and sequencing adapters. Sequencing of libraries was done on Illumina HiSeq 2500 (2x100 bp) or NovaSeq (2x150 bp). The original methods were these. MIGEC was used to demultiplex reads and collapse the reads into UMI consensus sequences, and MiXCR was used for V(D)J alignment. Vaccine-responding clonotypes were defined with edgeR using replicate PBMC samples, requiring FDR below 0.01 and a log2 fold change above 5 up to day 15. Bulk clonotypes were assigned CD4 or CD8 identity according to which sequenced CD4 or CD8 repertoire held them at higher abundance. TCRdb cleaned the public reads at Q25 with fastp, built clones with MiXCR and kept in-frame beta chains. Each record represents a unique CDR3 protein, reported with the most common genes and DNA among its rows. It is TCRdb's table, rather than the study itself, that gives the V and J calls and clone size. A total of 340,000 or so distinct CDR3 sequences appear in this sample, roughly an eighth of them only once. The ten largest clones take up more than 3% of the sample.

Reading the label with the study, this specimen's treatment or condition is: live attenuated yellow fever vaccine strain. PBMCs were isolated from peripheral blood using a standard Ficoll-Paque protocol. CD4 and CD8 T-cell fractions were isolated with Dynabeads CD4 and CD8 positive selection kits. RNA was extracted with TriZol from bulk PBMCs, CD4 and CD8 fractions, and dextramer-positive and dextramer-negative fractions. A word on this clonotype: No antigen is known for it. Base quality data are lacking; no much larger clone is found one base away.

CDR1 and CDR2 were assigned from the germline V gene as SGHTA and FQGTGA. Taken from cysteine to phenylalanine, the CDR3 has 13 residues. Of all the DNA, just the CDR3 is kept, 39 bases in frame from base 1. The V end loses 0 bases and the J end loses 13 bases, and a stretch of 15 bases separates them. The rearranged segments are TRBV7-3 and TRBJ1-2; a confident D gene designation cannot be given. The input for sequencing was CD4+ T cells sorted from PBMCs, taken 15 days after the yellow fever booster vaccination. The receptor's source is a man in his late teens or twenties who received the YFV17D yellow fever vaccine. The sequence in DNA is TGTGCCAGCAGCTTAACTTTTGGGCAGGATCCCACCTTC. This translates into CASSLTFGQDPTF.